This TCR beta chain was obtained from a study of OX40 agonist ivuxolimab in advanced cancers. Study details: Cohort: around 83% men, mean age about 60, aged roughly 23 to 90.

J lost 8 bases, V lost 3 bases, and 9 bases had no gene match. The CDR3 contains 16 residues. Germline V gives CDR1 MDHEN, CDR2 SYDVKM. This table comes from immunoSEQ multiplex PCR, and its TCRdb copy is limited to in-frame clones, with some not included. The sample has approximately 39,000 clones; roughly three quarters are singletons. The sample consisted of CD4+ or CD8+ T cells sorted from blood, taken in a trial of the OX40 agonist ivuxolimab. The origin of this receptor is an adult with an advanced solid tumor such as melanoma, head and neck, liver or kidney cancer. The rearrangement joins TRBV28 to TRBJ1-4; 10 bases map to TRBD1. As DNA, the CDR3 is TGTGCCAGCAGTTTCCCCCAGACAGGGGGCCAGGAAAAACTGTTTTTT. Protein: CASSFPQTGGQEKLFF.